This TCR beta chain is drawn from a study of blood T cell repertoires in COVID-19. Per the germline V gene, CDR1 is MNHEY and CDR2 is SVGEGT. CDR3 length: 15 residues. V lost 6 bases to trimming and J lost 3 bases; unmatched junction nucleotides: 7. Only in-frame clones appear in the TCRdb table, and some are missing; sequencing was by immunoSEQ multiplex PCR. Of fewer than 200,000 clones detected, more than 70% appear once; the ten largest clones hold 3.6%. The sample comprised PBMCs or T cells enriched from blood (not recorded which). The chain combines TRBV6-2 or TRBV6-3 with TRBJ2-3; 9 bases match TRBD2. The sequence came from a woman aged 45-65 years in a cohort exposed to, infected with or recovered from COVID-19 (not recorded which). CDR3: CASSPLAGATDTQYF. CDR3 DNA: TGTGCCAGCAGCCCCTTAGCGGGGGCGACAGATACGCAGTATTTT.